The entry that follows covers one T cell receptor (beta chain) sequence. Sample-barcoded 5' priming and a J-beta primer mix drove a second PCR of roughly 6 to 12 cycles. TCRdb fed the 5' RACE reads into MiXCR, producing one record per CDR3 protein. The sample includes approximately 1.5 million distinct CDR3 sequences, roughly 32% of them seen just once. This record comes from a study of blood T cells in healthy people across ages. The CDR3 covers 17 residues. The V end lost 5 bases, the J end lost 0 bases, and 22 bases lay between the germline ends. Germline V gives CDR1 DFQATT, CDR2 SNEGSKA (reference sequence).

Sequencing was performed on blood. The receptor was derived from a woman in her 30s in good health. The chain uses TRBV20-1 and TRBJ1-1, with D perhaps matching TRBD1 (6 bases). The CDR3 sequence: CSAFPTQGIRLNTEAFF. CDR3 DNA: TGCAGTGCTTTTCCCACCCAGGGGATCAGGCTGAACACTGAAGCTTTCTTT.